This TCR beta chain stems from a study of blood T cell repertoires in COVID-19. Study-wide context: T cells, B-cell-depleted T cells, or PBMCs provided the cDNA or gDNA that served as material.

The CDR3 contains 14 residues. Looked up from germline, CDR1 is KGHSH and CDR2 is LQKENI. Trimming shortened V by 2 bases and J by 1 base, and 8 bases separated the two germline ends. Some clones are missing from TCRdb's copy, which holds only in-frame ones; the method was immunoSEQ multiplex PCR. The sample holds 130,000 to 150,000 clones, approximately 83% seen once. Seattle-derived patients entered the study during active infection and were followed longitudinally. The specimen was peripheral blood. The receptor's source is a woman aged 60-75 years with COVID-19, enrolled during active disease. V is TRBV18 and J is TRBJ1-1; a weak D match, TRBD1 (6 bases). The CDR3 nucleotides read TGTGCCAGCTCACCAACAGGGCAGAACACTGAAGCTTTCTTT. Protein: CASSPTGQNTEAFF.